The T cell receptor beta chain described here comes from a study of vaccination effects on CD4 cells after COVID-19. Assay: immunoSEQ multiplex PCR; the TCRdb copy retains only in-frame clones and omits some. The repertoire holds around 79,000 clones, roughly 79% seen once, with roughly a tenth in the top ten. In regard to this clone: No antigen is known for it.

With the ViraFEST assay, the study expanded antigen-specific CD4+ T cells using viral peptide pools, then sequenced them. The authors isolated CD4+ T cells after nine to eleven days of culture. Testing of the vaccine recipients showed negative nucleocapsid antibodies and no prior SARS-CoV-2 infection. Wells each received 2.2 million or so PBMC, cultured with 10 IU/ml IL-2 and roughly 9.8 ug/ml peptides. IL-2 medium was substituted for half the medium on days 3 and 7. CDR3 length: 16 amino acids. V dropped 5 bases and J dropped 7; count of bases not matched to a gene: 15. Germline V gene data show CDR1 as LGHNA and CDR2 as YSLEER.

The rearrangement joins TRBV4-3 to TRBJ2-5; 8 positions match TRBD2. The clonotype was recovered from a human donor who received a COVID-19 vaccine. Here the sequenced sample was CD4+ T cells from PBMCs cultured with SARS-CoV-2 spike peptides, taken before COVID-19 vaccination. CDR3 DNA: TGCGCCAGCAGCGCTGGGAGGGTAGAGGCGGGAGGGACCCAGTACTTC. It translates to CASSAGRVEAGGTQYF.